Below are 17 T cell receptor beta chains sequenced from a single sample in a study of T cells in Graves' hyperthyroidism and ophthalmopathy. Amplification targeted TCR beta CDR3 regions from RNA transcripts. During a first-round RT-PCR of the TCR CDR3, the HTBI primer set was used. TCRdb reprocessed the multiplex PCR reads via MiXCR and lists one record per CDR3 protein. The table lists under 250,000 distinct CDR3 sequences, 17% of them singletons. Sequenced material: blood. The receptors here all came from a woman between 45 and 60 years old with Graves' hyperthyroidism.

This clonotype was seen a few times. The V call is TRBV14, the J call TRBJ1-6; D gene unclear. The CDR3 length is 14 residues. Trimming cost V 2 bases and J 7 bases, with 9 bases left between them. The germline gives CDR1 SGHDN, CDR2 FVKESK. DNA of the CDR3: TGTGCCAGCAGCCAAAACCTCAGGAATTCACCCCTCCACTTT. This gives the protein CASSQNLRNSPLHF.

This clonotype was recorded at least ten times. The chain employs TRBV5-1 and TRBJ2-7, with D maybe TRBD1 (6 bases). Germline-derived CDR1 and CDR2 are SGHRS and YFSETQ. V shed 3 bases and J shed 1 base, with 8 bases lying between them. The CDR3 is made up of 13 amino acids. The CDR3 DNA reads TGCGCCAGCAGCTACGGACAGTCCTACGAGCAGTACTTC. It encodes CASSYGQSYEQYF.

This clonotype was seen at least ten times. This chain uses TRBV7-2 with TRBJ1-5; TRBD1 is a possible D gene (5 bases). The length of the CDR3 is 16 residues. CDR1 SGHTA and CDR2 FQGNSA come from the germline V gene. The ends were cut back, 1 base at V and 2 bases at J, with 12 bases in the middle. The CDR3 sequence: CASSLGTGRGNQPQHF. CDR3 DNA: TGTGCCAGCAGCTTAGGGACGGGACGTGGCAATCAGCCCCAGCATTTT.

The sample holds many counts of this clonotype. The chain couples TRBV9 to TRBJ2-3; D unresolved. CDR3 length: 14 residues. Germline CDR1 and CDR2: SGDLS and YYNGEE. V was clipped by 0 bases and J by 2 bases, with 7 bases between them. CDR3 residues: CASSVVRVTDTQYF. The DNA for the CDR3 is TGTGCCAGCAGCGTAGTAAGGGTCACAGATACGCAGTATTTT.

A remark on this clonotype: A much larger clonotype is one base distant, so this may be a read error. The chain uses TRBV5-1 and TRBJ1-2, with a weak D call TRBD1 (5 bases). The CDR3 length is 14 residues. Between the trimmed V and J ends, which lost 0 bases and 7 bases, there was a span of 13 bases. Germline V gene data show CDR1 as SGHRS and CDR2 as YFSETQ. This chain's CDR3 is CASSLAGSGSGYTF. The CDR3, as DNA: TGCGCCAGCAGCTTGGCCGGGTCAGGGAGTGGCTACACCTTC.

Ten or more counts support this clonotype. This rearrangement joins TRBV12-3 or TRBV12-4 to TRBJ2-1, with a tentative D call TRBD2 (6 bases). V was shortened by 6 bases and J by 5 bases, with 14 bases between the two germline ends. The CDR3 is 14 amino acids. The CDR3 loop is CASRPLAPNNEQFF. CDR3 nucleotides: TGTGCCAGCAGACCTCTAGCGCCAAACAATGAGCAGTTCTTC.

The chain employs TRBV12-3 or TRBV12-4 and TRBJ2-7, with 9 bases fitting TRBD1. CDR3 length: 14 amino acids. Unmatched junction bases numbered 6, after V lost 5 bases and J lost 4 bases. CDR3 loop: CASSTRQGGYEQYF. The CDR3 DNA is TGTGCCAGCAGTACCCGACAGGGGGGATACGAGCAGTACTTC.

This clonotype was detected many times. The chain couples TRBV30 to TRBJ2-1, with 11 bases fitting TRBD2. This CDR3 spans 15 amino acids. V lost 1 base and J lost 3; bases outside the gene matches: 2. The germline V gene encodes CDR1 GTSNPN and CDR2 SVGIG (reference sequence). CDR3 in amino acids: CAWSGTSGFYNEQFF. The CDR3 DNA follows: TGTGCCTGGAGTGGGACTAGCGGGTTCTACAATGAGCAGTTCTTC.

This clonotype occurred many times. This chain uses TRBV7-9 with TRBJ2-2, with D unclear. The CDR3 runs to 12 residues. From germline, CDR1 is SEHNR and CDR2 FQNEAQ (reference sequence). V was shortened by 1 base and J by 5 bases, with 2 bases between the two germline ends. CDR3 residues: CASSLETGELFF. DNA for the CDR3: TGTGCCAGCAGCTTAGAAACCGGGGAGCTGTTTTTT.

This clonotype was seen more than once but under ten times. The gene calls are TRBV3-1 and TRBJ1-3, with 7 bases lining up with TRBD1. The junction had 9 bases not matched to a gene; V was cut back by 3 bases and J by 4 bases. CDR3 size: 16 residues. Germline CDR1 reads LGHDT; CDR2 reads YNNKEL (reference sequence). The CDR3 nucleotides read TGTGCCAGCAGCCAGACCGGACAGGAAATCGGAAACACCATATATTTT. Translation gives CASSQTGQEIGNTIYF.

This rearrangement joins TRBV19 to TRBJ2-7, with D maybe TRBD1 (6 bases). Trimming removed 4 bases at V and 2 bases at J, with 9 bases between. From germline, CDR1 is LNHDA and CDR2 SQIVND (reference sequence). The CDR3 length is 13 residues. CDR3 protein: CASSTGTPYEQYF. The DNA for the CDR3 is TGTGCCAGTAGTACCGGGACACCCTACGAGCAGTACTTC. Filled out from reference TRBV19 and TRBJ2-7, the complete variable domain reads DGGITQSPKYLFRKEGQNVTLSCEQNLNHDAMYWYRQDPGQGLRLIYYSQIVNDFQKGDIAEGYSVSREKKESFPLTVTSAQKNPTAFYLCASSTGTPYEQYFGPGTRLTVT.

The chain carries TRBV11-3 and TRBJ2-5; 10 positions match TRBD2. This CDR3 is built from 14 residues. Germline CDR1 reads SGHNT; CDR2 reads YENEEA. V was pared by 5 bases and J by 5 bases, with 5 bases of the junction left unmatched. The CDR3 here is CASSTRTSGETQYF. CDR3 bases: TGTGCCAGCAGCACCAGGACTAGCGGTGAGACCCAGTACTTC.

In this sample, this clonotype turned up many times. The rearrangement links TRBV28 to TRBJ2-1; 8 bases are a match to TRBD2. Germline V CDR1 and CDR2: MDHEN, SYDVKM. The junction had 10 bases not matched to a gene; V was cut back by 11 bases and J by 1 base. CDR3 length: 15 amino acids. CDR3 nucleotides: TGTGCCGGACGGGACGCGGGGGGTTCCTACAATGAGCAGTTCTTC. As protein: CAGRDAGGSYNEQFF.

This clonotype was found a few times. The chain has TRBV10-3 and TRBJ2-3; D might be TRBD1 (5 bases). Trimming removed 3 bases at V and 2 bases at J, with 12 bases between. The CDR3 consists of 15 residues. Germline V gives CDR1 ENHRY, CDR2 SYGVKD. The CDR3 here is CAISEAGHYTDTQYF. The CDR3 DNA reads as TGTGCCATCAGTGAAGCAGGACACTACACAGATACGCAGTATTTT.

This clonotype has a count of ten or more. In DNA form, the CDR3 reads TGTGCCAGCAGTTTAGGACCGGGAGGGCCTAGTGAGCAGTTCTTC. This gives the protein CASSLGPGGPSEQFF. V usage is TRBV28 and J usage is TRBJ2-1; 8 nucleotides match TRBD2. The germline gives CDR1 MDHEN, CDR2 SYDVKM. V was clipped by 2 bases and J by 9 bases; unmatched bases: 9. There are 15 residues in the CDR3.

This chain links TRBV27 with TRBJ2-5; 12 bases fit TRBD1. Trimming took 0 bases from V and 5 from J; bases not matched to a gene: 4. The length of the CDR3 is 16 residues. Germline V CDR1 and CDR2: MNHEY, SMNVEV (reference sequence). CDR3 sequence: CASSLSGQGAWETQYF. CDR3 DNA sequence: TGTGCCAGCAGTTTATCGGGACAGGGGGCCTGGGAGACCCAGTACTTC.

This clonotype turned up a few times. CDR3 DNA sequence: TGTGCCAGCGCTGGACAGTCTGTGAATTCACCCCTCCACTTT. Protein product: CASAGQSVNSPLHF. The chain couples TRBV27 to TRBJ1-6, with D perhaps matching TRBD1 (6 bases). The CDR3 extends over 14 amino acids. Germline assignment: CDR1 MNHEY and CDR2 SMNVEV (reference sequence). V was pared by 8 bases and J by 7 bases, with 15 bases between.